The 29 T cell receptor beta chains given below trace back to one sample, sequenced in a study of T cells of healthy individuals. TCRdb reanalysed the 5' RACE reads using MiXCR and keeps one entry per CDR3 protein. Of roughly 76,000 distinct CDR3 sequences in the sample, 5% were seen once. Every receptor here comes from a female donor in good health.

This clonotype showed up many times. This chain joins TRBV15 and TRBJ2-3; 8 nucleotides align to TRBD2. Unmatched junction bases numbered 12, after V lost 5 bases and J lost 11 bases. The CDR3 consists of 14 residues. The germline CDR1 and CDR2 sequences are LNHNV and YYDKDF (reference sequence). The CDR3 DNA sequence: TGTGCCACCAGCTCGGGACTAGGGATGGCGGAGCAGTATTTT. Protein product: CATSSGLGMAEQYF.

Many counts were recorded for this clonotype. This chain joins TRBV12-3 or TRBV12-4 and TRBJ1-2; weak D call: TRBD1 (6 bases). There are 15 residues in the CDR3. Trimming removed 1 base from V and 0 bases from J, with 9 bases in between. CDR3 in DNA: TGTGCCAGCAGTTTAGTACAGGGCACTAACTATGGCTACACCTTC. This sequence encodes CASSLVQGTNYGYTF.

This clonotype was seen at least ten times. The CDR3 coding sequence is TGTGCCAGCAGCCGGGGTGGGGGGAAAGAGACCCAGTACTTC. Its translation: CASSRGGGKETQYF. The genes are TRBV3-1 and TRBJ2-5; possibly TRBD2 for D (6 bases). Per germline, CDR1 LGHDT and CDR2 YNNKEL (reference sequence). The CDR3 contains 14 residues. With 4 bases removed from V and 3 bases from J, the gap between germline ends came to 12 bases.

The gene calls are TRBV7-9 and TRBJ2-5, with TRBD2 identical over 13 bases. The CDR3 sequence is 16 residues long. Trimming at V came to 3 bases and at J to 5 bases, leaving 6 bases not matched to a gene. CDR1 is SEHNR and CDR2 is FQNEAQ in the germline V gene (reference sequence). The CDR3 DNA follows: TGTGCCAGCAGCTTCGGACTAGCGGGAGTAGGGGAGACCCAGTACTTC. Translated, it gives CASSFGLAGVGETQYF.

The rearrangement links TRBV4-2 to TRBJ1-5; D gene ambiguous. Trimming took off 2 bases at V and 4 bases at J, with 9 bases between the two ends. This CDR3 has 14 amino acids. The germline V gene has CDR1 LGHNA and CDR2 YNFKEQ. CDR3 bases: TGTGCCAGCAGCCAACGATTCGGTAATCAGCCCCAGCATTTT. This gives the protein CASSQRFGNQPQHF.

Many counts were recorded for this clonotype. The chain links TRBV4-3 to TRBJ1-1, with TRBD1 matching over 8 bases. This CDR3 has 14 residues. Trimming at V came to 1 base and at J to 5 bases, leaving 3 bases not matched to a gene. Per germline, CDR1 LGHNA and CDR2 YSLEER. CDR3 amino acids: CASSQGTGKTEAFF. The CDR3 DNA reads as TGCGCCAGCAGCCAAGGGACAGGGAAAACTGAAGCTTTCTTT.

This clonotype was counted at least ten times. The rearrangement links TRBV7-2 to TRBJ2-1; D is unresolved. Germline CDR1 SGHTA, CDR2 FQGNSA. The CDR3 loop spans 12 amino acids. The V gene lost 6 bases and the J gene lost 4 bases, with 7 bases spanning the gap. Here the CDR3 reads CASRGGYNEQFF. The CDR3 region has the DNA TGTGCCAGCAGAGGCGGTTACAATGAGCAGTTCTTC. Full variable domain (rest looked up from reference TRBV7-2 and TRBJ2-1): GAGVSQSPSNKVTEKGKDVELRCDPISGHTALYWYRQSLGQGLEFLIYFQGNSAPDKSGLPSDRFSAERTGGSVSTLTIQRTQQEDSAVYLCASRGGYNEQFFGPGTRLTVL.

This clonotype was counted between two and nine times. V gene TRBV2 combines with J gene TRBJ1-6; D not resolved. The CDR3 is made up of 12 amino acids. V was cut by 6 bases and J by 7 bases, with 7 bases left in between. CDR1 is SNHLY, CDR2 FYNNEI, per germline. The DNA for the CDR3 is TGTGCCAGCAGGAGTCCCAATTCACCCCTCCACTTT. This translates into CASRSPNSPLHF.

This clonotype was picked up many times. The chain combines TRBV9 with TRBJ2-7; 7 bases are shared with TRBD2. In germline, CDR1 is SGDLS, CDR2 YYNGEE. There are 16 residues in the CDR3. The J segment lost 0 bases and the V segment lost 3 bases, leaving 9 bases of the junction unmatched. DNA for the CDR3: TGTGCCAGCAGCGAATCGAGCGGGGCAAGCTCCTACGAGCAGTACTTC. Protein sequence: CASSESSGASSYEQYF.

In its sample, this clonotype was seen a few times. This rearrangement joins TRBV7-8 to TRBJ2-1; 12 nucleotides align to TRBD2. The CDR3 is 17 residues long. The ends lost 5 bases at V and 8 bases at J; junction bases unmatched: 13. Germline CDR1 reads SGHVS; CDR2 reads FQNEAQ. The CDR3 spells CASSLRLAGVELDEQFF. DNA for the CDR3: TGTGCCAGCAGCCTCCGACTAGCGGGAGTTGAATTGGATGAGCAGTTCTTC.

This clonotype was detected many times. The chain has TRBV20-1 and TRBJ1-2, with D unresolved. V dropped 6 bases and J dropped 2 bases, with 13 bases sitting between them. The CDR3 sequence is 13 residues long. The germline V gene has CDR1 DFQATT and CDR2 SNEGSKA (reference sequence). Here the CDR3 reads CSAPNRQNYGYTF. The DNA for the CDR3 is TGCAGTGCCCCAAATCGACAAAACTATGGCTACACCTTC.

This clonotype was detected ten times or more. The rearrangement uses TRBV28 and TRBJ1-5; D perhaps matches TRBD1 (6 bases). The CDR3 sequence is 16 residues long. Trimming pared 6 bases from V and 3 bases from J, leaving 18 bases between. Looked up from germline, CDR1 is MDHEN and CDR2 is SYDVKM. The CDR3 DNA is TGTGCCAGCAGGACTAACAGGGATGGGGACAATCAGCCCCAGCATTTT. Translating it yields CASRTNRDGDNQPQHF.

This clonotype was seen a few times. The gene calls are TRBV18 and TRBJ1-1; D may be TRBD1 (6 bases). Germline V gene lookup returns CDR1 KGHSH and CDR2 LQKENI. Deletions cut 2 bases from V and 1 base from J, with 8 bases between. CDR3 length: 14 amino acids. The CDR3 DNA reads as TGTGCCAGCTCACCAGACAGGAGGAACACTGAAGCTTTCTTT. Its translation is CASSPDRRNTEAFF.

This clonotype occurred many times. The chain uses TRBV18 and TRBJ1-5, with 7 bases lining up with TRBD1. This CDR3 contains 14 residues. CDR1 and CDR2 (germline): KGHSH, LQKENI. V was clipped by 8 bases and J by 2 bases; unmatched bases: 6. The CDR3 here is CASQEGAGNQPQHF. In DNA, the CDR3 is TGTGCCAGCCAAGAGGGGGCCGGCAATCAGCCCCAGCATTTT.

There are many counts of this clonotype. This chain joins TRBV11-2 and TRBJ2-1, with 15 bases aligning to TRBD2. This CDR3 has 19 amino acids. Trimming cost V 4 bases and J 2 bases; bases outside gene matches: 9. Germline CDR1 and CDR2: SGHAT and FQNNGV. The CDR3 reads CASSSGLAGGPSAYNEQFF. For the CDR3, the DNA is TGTGCCAGCAGCTCCGGACTAGCGGGAGGGCCCTCGGCCTACAATGAGCAGTTCTTC.

This clonotype was observed at least ten times. This rearrangement joins TRBV4-1 to TRBJ1-5; D gene ambiguous. The CDR3 is 15 amino acids. V was pared by 0 bases and J by 6 bases, with 12 bases between. CDR1 and CDR2 (germline): MGHRA, YSYEKL. The CDR3 DNA follows: TGCGCCAGCAGCCAAGATGCCCTTATTGGTCAGCCCCAGCATTTT. Its translation: CASSQDALIGQPQHF.

This clonotype appeared a few times. V is TRBV7-2 and J is TRBJ2-3; D may correspond to TRBD1 or TRBD2 (5 bases each). The CDR3 contains 14 residues. The V and J ends lost 2 bases and 1 base respectively, with 7 bases between them. Germline V CDR1 and CDR2: SGHTA, FQGNSA. The CDR3 coding sequence is TGTGCCAGCAGCTTAAGAGGGGGCACAGATACGCAGTATTTT. It yields the protein CASSLRGGTDTQYF.

This clonotype appeared many times. The chain joins TRBV27 to TRBJ1-2, with 8 nucleotides matching TRBD1. Looked up from germline, CDR1 is MNHEY and CDR2 is SMNVEV (reference sequence). V shed 4 bases and J 8 bases; nucleotides not matched to a gene: 3. There are 12 residues in the CDR3. The CDR3 DNA reads TGTGCCAGCAGTTCAGGGGGCTGGGGCTACACCTTC. It translates to CASSSGGWGYTF.

This clonotype has ten or more counts. This chain uses TRBV12-3 or TRBV12-4 with TRBJ2-5; D perhaps matches TRBD1 (8 bases). The CDR3 consists of 14 residues. V dropped 6 bases and J dropped 3 bases, with 14 bases sitting between them. CDR3 amino acids: CASSWTGREETQYF. In nucleotides, the CDR3 is TGTGCCAGCAGCTGGACAGGGAGGGAAGAGACCCAGTACTTC.

This clonotype occurred many times. CDR3 residues: CASSPERDYNEQFF. The CDR3 nucleotides are TGCGCCAGCAGCCCGGAACGGGATTACAATGAGCAGTTCTTC. The chain is built from TRBV4-1 and TRBJ2-1; tentative D call: TRBD2 (5 bases). The germline CDR1 and CDR2 sequences are MGHRA and YSYEKL. The CDR3 spans 14 residues. V dropped 4 bases and J dropped 4 bases, with 11 bases sitting between them.

In its sample, this clonotype was seen many times. The genes are TRBV29-1 and TRBJ2-1; 12 bases agree with TRBD2. V lost 0 bases, J lost 7 bases, and 4 bases stayed unmatched. The CDR3 extends over 15 amino acids. The V gene's germline CDR1 is SQVTM and CDR2 ANQGSEA. The CDR3 DNA follows: TGCAGCGTTGAAGATCCTGGGACTAGCGGGAATGAGCAGTTCTTC. This translates into CSVEDPGTSGNEQFF.

This clonotype was seen repeatedly, ten times or more. The gene calls are TRBV4-1 and TRBJ2-1, with unresolved D. The V gene's germline CDR1 is MGHRA and CDR2 YSYEKL. The CDR3 length is 16 residues. V lost 0 bases to trimming and J lost 12 bases, with 21 bases between them. CDR3 region: CASSQELYGLEPWQFF. In nucleotides, the CDR3 is TGCGCCAGCAGCCAAGAATTATATGGGTTAGAGCCATGGCAGTTCTTC.

This clonotype showed up many times. The chain combines TRBV7-8 with TRBJ1-5; the D is unclear. CDR3 size: 14 residues. From germline, CDR1 is SGHVS and CDR2 FQNEAQ. V lost 4 bases and J lost 5, with 12 bases in between. CDR3 in amino acids: CASSSPMGDQPQHF. CDR3 sequence (DNA): TGTGCCAGCAGCTCCCCAATGGGTGATCAGCCCCAGCATTTT.

In its sample, this clonotype was seen many times. The chain couples TRBV28 to TRBJ1-1; 12 nucleotides line up with TRBD1. J was trimmed by 9 bases and V by 5 bases; bases with no gene match: 13. The CDR3 is 16 amino acids. Germline CDR1 and CDR2: MDHEN and SYDVKM. CDR3 DNA: TGTGCCAGCAGTCTCCCACCGGGACAGGGGGCGCTCCAAGCTTTCTTT. This gives the protein CASSLPPGQGALQAFF.

This clonotype was counted ten times or more. This chain links TRBV6-5 with TRBJ2-2; D unresolved. Looked up from germline, CDR1 is MNHEY and CDR2 is SVGAGI. The CDR3 is 13 residues long. Trimming took 0 bases from V and 6 from J, leaving 5 bases between them. In DNA form, the CDR3 reads TGTGCCAGCAGTTACTCGGCAGCCGGGGAGCTGTTTTTT. It codes for CASSYSAAGELFF.

This clonotype has just a few counts. The chain recombines TRBV25-1 with TRBJ1-5, with D tentatively TRBD1 (6 bases). In germline, CDR1 is MGHDK, CDR2 SYGVNS. The ends were cut back, 6 bases at V and 6 bases at J, with 21 bases in the middle. This CDR3 is 16 amino acids long. CDR3 region: CASRRSQGSKGQPQHF. In nucleotides, the CDR3 is TGTGCCAGCAGGAGGTCACAGGGCAGTAAGGGTCAGCCCCAGCATTTT.

This clonotype ranks as medium-sized. The V call is TRBV18, the J call TRBJ2-3; 8 positions match TRBD1. Germline trimming cut 6 bases from V and 6 bases from J; bases unmatched to any gene: 5. The CDR3 contains 13 residues. The V gene's germline CDR1 is KGHSH and CDR2 LQKENI. CDR3 in DNA: TGTGCCAGCTCCCCAGGGGGCGCCGATACGCAGTATTTT. Translated: CASSPGGADTQYF.

This clonotype has a count of ten or more. The gene calls are TRBV7-9 and TRBJ2-1, with a tentative D call TRBD2 (6 bases). V gave up 5 bases and J gave up 2 bases, with 7 bases separating them. Germline V lookup: CDR1 SEHNR, CDR2 FQNEAQ (reference sequence). CDR3 length: 13 amino acids. Here the CDR3 DNA reads TGTGCCAGCAGCCGGGAGCCCTACAATGAGCAGTTCTTC. Residues: CASSREPYNEQFF.

This clonotype has a count of ten or more. The CDR3 loop is CASSYDSENIQYF. The CDR3 bases are TGTGCCAGCAGTTACGACTCTGAAAACATTCAGTACTTC. The chain has TRBV27 and TRBJ2-4; D ambiguous. The CDR3 loop spans 13 amino acids. Per the germline V gene, CDR1 is MNHEY and CDR2 is SMNVEV (reference sequence). Trimming took off 4 bases at V and 5 bases at J, with 9 bases between the two ends.